The clone carrying this T cell receptor (beta chain) was picked up many times. This sample is drawn from a study of prognosis after radiotherapy for stage I lung cancer. Study context: It was between early 2018 and January 2019 that stage I non-small cell lung cancer patients were enrolled. Patient ages ran from about 50 to 95, with a median of almost 75 years, and the group had around twelve men and about six women. Radiotherapy was SBRT in 3 to 5 fractions with a biologically effective dose of at least 100 Gy.

The CDR3 has 16 residues. With V trimmed by 4 bases and J by 0 bases, 5 bases remained unmatched. Germline lookup yields CDR1 SGHAT and CDR2 FQNNGV. Genomic DNA served as the source from which two-round multiplex PCR generated TCR beta CDR3 amplicons. First-round PCR, the initial amplification, used primers specific to each TRBV and TRBJ gene. Universal primers were used for second-round PCR. TCRdb independently ran MiXCR on the multiplex PCR reads; one entry per CDR3 protein. The data contain 20,000 to 30,000 distinct CDR3 sequences, roughly 40% of them singletons. The sequence came from a donor aged 50 or older with non-small cell lung cancer. The starting material was PBMCs, obtained before or after stereotactic body radiation therapy (not recorded which). V gene TRBV11-2 combines with J gene TRBJ2-1; TRBD2 agrees at 8 bases. CDR3 sequence (DNA): TGTGCCAGCAGCTCGTTAGCGGGAAGCTCCTACAATGAGCAGTTCTTC. Translation gives CASSSLAGSSYNEQFF.